These T cell receptor beta chains were read from a single sample in a study of T cell responses to AZD1222 COVID-19 vaccine. The repertoire was sequenced with immunoSEQ multiplex PCR; TCRdb's copy has only in-frame clones and lacks some. The table lists 110,000 or so clones, approximately 88% of them singletons, with around 13% in the top ten. The sequenced sample was peripheral blood, obtained on day 0 of MenACWY control vaccination. Receptors were obtained from an adult in good health. Each CDR3 is given without its conserved first and last residue.

TRBV7-9	TRBJ1-5	ASSSSDRGNQPQH
TRBV28	TRBJ1-1	ASSLTGILTRNTEAF
TRBV6-8	TRBJ2-2	ASSSGTSMNTGELF
TRBV3-1/TRBV3-2	TRBJ2-4	ASSQEGAGGNIQY
TRBV27	TRBJ1-1	ASSHLRALNTEAF
TRBV5-6	TRBJ2-7	ASSLVGSTYEQY
TRBV9	TRBJ2-3	ASSVGHVGTDTQY
TRBV10-3	TRBJ1-3	AISEEGMGNTIY
TRBV3-1/TRBV3-2	TRBJ2-6	ASSIHRGVANVLT
TRBV28	TRBJ2-2	ASSLLRGNTGELF
TRBV30	TRBJ2-5	AWSVREETQY
TRBV18	TRBJ1-2	ASSPLGESGYT
TRBV28	TRBJ1-6	ASTIAVNSPLH
TRBV28	TRBJ2-1	ASIKDGNEQF
TRBV18	TRBJ2-7	ASSLSRGAEQY
TRBV6-2/TRBV6-3	TRBJ2-5	ASSWRYETQY
TRBV5-1	TRBJ1-1	ASSLGGENTEAF
TRBV5-1	TRBJ2-3	ASSLGTSGGRTDTQY
TRBV4-3	TRBJ1-2	ASSQDYPGRDIDQINYGYT
TRBV6-2/TRBV6-3	TRBJ2-5	ASSSTMGFQETQY
TRBV27	TRBJ2-1	ASSLSGEGPYNEQF
TRBV5-8	TRBJ1-3	ASRPGQGYERD
TRBV6-5	TRBJ1-2	ASVRHRGLGYT
TRBV25-1	TRBJ1-4	ASSEVVGATNEKLF
TRBV13	TRBJ1-3	ASSLYETVSGNTIY
TRBV2	TRBJ2-1	ASTYSQVGEQF
TRBV7-9	TRBJ1-4	ASSLTGPTNEKLF
TRBV3-1/TRBV3-2	TRBJ1-3	ASSLFARRDRGVFTGNTIY
TRBV4-3	TRBJ2-7	ASSQDADLEQY
TRBV7-2	TRBJ2-3	ASSFLAGGRADTQY
TRBV27	TRBJ1-2	ASSSTGIANYGYT
TRBV7-9	TRBJ2-1	ASSSTGSFGNEQF
TRBV6-5	TRBJ2-7	ASSILVYSYEQY
TRBV7-2	TRBJ1-1	ASSYSGVSTEAF
TRBV5-1	TRBJ2-2	ASSLLMNAGTGELF